This TCR beta chain was sequenced during a study of human thymus T cells. Resections from corrective heart surgery provided thymus tissue. This CDR3 has 16 residues. CDR1 LGHNA and CDR2 YNFKEQ come from the germline V gene. Trimming took 2 bases from V and 5 from J; bases not matched to a gene: 7. Data came from immunoSEQ multiplex PCR; TCRdb stores just in-frame clones and leaves some out. The repertoire holds about 78,000 clones, around 96% seen once, with 0.031% in the top ten. The source is a boy less than two years old with a congenital heart defect but otherwise immunologically healthy. Sequenced: thymus tissue. The chain is built from TRBV4-2 and TRBJ2-5; 11 bases are shared with TRBD2. DNA for the CDR3: TGTGCCAGCAGCCAATTAACTAGCGGGAGATGGGAGACCCAGTACTTC. This encodes CASSQLTSGRWETQYF.